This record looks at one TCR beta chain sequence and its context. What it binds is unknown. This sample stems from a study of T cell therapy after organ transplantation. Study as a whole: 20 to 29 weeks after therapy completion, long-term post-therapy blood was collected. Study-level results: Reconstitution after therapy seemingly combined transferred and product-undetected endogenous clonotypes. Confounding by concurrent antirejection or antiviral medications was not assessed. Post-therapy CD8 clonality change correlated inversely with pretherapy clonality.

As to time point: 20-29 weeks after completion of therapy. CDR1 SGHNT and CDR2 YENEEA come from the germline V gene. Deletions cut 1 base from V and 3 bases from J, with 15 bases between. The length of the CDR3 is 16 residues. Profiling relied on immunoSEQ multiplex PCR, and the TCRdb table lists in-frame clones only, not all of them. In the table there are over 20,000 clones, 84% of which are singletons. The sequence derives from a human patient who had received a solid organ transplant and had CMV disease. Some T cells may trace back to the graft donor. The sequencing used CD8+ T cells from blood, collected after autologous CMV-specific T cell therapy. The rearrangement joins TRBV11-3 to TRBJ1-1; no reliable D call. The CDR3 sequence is CASSLGRTMVDTEAFF. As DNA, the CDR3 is TGTGCCAGCAGCTTAGGCAGGACGATGGTCGACACTGAAGCTTTCTTT.